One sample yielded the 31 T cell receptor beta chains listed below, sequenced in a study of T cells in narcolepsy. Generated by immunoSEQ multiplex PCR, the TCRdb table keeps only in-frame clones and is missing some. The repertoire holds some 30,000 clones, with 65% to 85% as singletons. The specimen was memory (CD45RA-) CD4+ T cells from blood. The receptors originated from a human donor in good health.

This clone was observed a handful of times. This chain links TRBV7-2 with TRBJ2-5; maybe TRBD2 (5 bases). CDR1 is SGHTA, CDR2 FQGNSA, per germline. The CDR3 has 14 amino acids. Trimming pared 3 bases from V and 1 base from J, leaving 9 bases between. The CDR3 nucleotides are TGTGCCAGCAGCTTCCCCGGGATCCAAGAGACCCAGTACTTC. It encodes CASSFPGIQETQYF.

This CDR3 is CASSLGQARGNSPLHF. The CDR3 nucleotides read TGTGCCAGCAGCCTAGGACAGGCAAGGGGTAATTCACCCCTCCACTTT. The chain couples TRBV7-2 to TRBJ1-6, with 7 bases identical to TRBD1. The CDR3 sequence is 16 residues long. Trimming at V came to 5 bases and at J to 6 bases, leaving 10 bases not matched to a gene. The germline V gene has CDR1 SGHTA and CDR2 FQGNSA.

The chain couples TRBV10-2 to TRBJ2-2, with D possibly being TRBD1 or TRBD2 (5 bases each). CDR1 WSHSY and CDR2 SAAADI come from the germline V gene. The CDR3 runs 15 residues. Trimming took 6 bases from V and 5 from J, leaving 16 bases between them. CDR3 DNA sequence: TGCGCCAGCAGGGATGCCGGGACCCATACCGGGGAGCTGTTTTTT. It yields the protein CASRDAGTHTGELFF.

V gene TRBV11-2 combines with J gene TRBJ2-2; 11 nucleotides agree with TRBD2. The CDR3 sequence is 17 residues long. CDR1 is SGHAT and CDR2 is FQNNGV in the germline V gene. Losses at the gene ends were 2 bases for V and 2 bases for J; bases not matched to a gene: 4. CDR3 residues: CASSLSLAGGNTGELFF. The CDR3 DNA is TGTGCCAGCAGCTTATCCCTAGCGGGGGGAAACACCGGGGAGCTGTTTTTT.

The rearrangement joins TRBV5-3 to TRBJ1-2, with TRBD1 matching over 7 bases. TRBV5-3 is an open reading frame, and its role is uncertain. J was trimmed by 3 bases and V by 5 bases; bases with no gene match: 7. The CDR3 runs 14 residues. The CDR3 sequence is CARSLPGGDYGYTF. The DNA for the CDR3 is TGTGCCAGAAGTTTGCCAGGGGGGGACTATGGCTACACCTTC.

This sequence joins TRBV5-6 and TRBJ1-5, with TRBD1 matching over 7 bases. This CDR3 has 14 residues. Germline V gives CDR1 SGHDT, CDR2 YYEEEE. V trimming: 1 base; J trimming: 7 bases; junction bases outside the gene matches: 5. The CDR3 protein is CASSLWAGGQPQHF. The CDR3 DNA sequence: TGTGCCAGCAGCTTGTGGGCAGGGGGACAGCCCCAGCATTTT.

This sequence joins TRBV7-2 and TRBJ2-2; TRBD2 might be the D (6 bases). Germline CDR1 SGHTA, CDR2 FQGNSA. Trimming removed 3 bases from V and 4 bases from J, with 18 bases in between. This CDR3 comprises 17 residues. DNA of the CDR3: TGTGCCAGCAGCTTCGGACAAAACGCCGGGAGCACCGGGGAGCTGTTTTTT. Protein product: CASSFGQNAGSTGELFF.

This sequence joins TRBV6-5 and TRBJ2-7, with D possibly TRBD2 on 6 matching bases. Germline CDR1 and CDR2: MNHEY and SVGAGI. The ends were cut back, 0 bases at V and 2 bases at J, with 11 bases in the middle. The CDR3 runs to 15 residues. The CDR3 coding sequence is TGTGCCAGCAGTTACTCGGCGGGGCTAACCTACGAGCAGTACTTC. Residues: CASSYSAGLTYEQYF.

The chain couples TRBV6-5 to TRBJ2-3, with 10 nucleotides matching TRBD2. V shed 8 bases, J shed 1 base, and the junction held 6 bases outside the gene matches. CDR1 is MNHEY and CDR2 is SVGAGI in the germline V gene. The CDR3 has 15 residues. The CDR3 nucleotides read TGTGCCAGCGGGACTAGCGCTTTAGGCACAGATACGCAGTATTTT. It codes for CASGTSALGTDTQYF.

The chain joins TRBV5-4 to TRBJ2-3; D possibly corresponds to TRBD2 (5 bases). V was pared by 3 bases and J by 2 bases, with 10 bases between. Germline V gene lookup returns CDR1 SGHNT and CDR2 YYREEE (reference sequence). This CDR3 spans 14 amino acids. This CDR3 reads CASSSGLLTDTQYF. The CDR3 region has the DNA TGTGCCAGCAGCTCCGGACTCCTCACAGATACGCAGTATTTT. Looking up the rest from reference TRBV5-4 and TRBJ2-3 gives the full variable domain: ETGVTQSPTHLIKTRGQQVTLRCSSQSGHNTVSWYQQALGQGPQFIFQYYREEENGRGNFPPRFSGLQFPNYSSELNVNALELDDSALYLCASSSGLLTDTQYFGPGTRLTVL.

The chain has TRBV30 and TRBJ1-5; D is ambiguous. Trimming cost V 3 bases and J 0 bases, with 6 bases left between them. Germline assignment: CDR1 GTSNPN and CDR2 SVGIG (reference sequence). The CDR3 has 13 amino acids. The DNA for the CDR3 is TGTGCCTGGAGGCGGGATAGCAATCAGCCCCAGCATTTT. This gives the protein CAWRRDSNQPQHF.

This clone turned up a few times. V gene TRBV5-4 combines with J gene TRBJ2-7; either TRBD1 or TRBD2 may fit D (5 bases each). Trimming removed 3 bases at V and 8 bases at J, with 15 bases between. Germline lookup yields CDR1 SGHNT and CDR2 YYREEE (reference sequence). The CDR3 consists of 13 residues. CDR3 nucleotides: TGTGCCAGCAGCTCTAGCAGGGTTCCCAAGCAGTACTTC. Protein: CASSSSRVPKQYF.

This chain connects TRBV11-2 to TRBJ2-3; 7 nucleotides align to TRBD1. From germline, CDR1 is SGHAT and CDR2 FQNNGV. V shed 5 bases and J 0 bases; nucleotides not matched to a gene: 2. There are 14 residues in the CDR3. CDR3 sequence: CASSRGGSTDTQYF. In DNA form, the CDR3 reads TGTGCCAGCAGCAGAGGGGGCAGCACAGATACGCAGTATTTT.

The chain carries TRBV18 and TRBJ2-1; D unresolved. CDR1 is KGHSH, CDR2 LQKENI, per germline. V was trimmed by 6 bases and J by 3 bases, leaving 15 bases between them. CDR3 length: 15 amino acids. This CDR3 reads CASSEGSLNYNEQFF. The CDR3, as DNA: TGTGCCAGCTCGGAAGGGTCTTTGAACTACAATGAGCAGTTCTTC. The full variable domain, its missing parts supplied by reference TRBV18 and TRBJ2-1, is NAGVMQNPRHLVRRRGQEARLRCSPMKGHSHVYWYRQLPEEGLKFMVYLQKENIIDESGMPKERFSAEFPKEGPSILRIQQVVRGDSAAYFCASSEGSLNYNEQFFGPGTRLTVL.

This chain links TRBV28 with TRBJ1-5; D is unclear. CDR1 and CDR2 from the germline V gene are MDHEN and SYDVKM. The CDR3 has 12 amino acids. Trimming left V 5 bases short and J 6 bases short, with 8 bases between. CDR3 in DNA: TGTGCCAGCAGTAGTGGGCTTCAGCCCCAGCATTTT. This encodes CASSSGLQPQHF.

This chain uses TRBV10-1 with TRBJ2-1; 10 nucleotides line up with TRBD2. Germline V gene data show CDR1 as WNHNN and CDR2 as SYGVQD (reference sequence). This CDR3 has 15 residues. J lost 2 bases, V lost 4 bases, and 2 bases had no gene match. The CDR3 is CASSVGLAAYNEQFF. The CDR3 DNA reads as TGCGCCAGCAGTGTAGGACTAGCGGCCTACAATGAGCAGTTCTTC.

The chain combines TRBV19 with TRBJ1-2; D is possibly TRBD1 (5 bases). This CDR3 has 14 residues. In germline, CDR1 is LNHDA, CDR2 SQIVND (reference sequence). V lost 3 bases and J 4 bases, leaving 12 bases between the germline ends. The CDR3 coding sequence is TGTGCCAGTAGTATGGAGGGAAGGGGCTATGGCTACACCTTC. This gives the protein CASSMEGRGYGYTF.

CDR3 sequence (DNA): TGTGCCATCAGTGCCCGGACAGCTCAAGAGACCCAGTACTTC. Its translation: CAISARTAQETQYF. V and J are TRBV10-3 and TRBJ2-5, with D possibly matching TRBD1 (6 bases). In germline, CDR1 is ENHRY, CDR2 SYGVKD. The ends were cut back, 4 bases at V and 2 bases at J, with 11 bases in the middle. The CDR3 is 14 residues long.

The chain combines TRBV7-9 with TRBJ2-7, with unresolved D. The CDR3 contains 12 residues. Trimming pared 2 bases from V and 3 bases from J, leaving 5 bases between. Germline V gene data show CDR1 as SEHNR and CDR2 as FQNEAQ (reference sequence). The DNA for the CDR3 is TGTGCCAGCAGCTTAACCCTCTACGAGCAGTACTTC. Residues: CASSLTLYEQYF.

The chain's CDR3 is CATSRTGANEQFF. The CDR3, as DNA: TGTGCCACCAGCAGAACGGGGGCGAATGAGCAGTTCTTC. The gene calls are TRBV15 and TRBJ2-1; D may match TRBD1 or TRBD2 (6 bases each). The CDR3 length is 13 residues. Deletions cut 2 bases from V and 7 bases from J, with 9 bases between. Germline V gene data show CDR1 as LNHNV and CDR2 as YYDKDF (reference sequence).

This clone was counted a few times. CDR3 residues: CASSRGTRSHNEQFF. As DNA, the CDR3 is TGTGCCAGCTCAAGGGGGACCCGTTCCCACAATGAGCAGTTCTTC. The gene calls are TRBV18 and TRBJ2-1; TRBD1 is a possible D gene (6 bases). Germline CDR1 and CDR2: KGHSH and LQKENI. The V end was cut by 5 bases, the J end by 5 bases, with 16 bases between. The CDR3 is made up of 15 amino acids.

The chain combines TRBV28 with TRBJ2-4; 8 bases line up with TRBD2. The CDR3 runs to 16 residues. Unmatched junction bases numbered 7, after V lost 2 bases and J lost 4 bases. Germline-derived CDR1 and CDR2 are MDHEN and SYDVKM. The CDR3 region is CASSLVTGGEKNIQYF. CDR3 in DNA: TGTGCCAGCAGTTTAGTTACCGGGGGGGAGAAAAACATTCAGTACTTC.

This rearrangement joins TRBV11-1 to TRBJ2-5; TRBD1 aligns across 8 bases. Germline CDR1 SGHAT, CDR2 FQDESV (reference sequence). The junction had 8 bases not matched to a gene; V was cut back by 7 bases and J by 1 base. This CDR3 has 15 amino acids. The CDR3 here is CASIDDRGLQETQYF. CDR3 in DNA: TGTGCCAGCATTGACGACAGGGGCCTCCAAGAGACCCAGTACTTC.

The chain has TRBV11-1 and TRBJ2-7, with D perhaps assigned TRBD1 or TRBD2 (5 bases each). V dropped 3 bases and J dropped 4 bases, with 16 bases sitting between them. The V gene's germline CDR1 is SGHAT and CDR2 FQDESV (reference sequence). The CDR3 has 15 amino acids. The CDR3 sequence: CASSFGASSMYEQYF. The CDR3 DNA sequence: TGTGCCAGCAGCTTCGGGGCTAGTTCTATGTACGAGCAGTACTTC.

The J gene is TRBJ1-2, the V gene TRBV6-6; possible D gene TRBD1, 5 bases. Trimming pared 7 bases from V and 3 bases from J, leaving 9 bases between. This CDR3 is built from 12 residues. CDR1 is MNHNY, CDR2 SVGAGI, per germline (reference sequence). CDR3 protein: CASTGAHYGYTF. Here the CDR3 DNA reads TGTGCCAGCACTGGGGCTCACTATGGCTACACCTTC.

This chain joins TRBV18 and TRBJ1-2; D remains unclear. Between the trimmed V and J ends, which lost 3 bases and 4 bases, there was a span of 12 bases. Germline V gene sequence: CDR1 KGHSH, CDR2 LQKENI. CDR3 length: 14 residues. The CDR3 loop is CASSPGLGFYGYTF. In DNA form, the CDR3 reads TGTGCCAGCTCACCGGGTTTGGGTTTCTATGGCTACACCTTC.

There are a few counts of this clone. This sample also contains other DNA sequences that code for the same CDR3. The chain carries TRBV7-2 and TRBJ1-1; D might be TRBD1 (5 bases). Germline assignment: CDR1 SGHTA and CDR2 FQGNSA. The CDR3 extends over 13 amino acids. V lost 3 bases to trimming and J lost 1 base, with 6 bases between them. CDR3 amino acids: CASSFGGNTEAFF. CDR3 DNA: TGTGCCAGCAGCTTTGGGGGGAACACTGAAGCTTTCTTT.

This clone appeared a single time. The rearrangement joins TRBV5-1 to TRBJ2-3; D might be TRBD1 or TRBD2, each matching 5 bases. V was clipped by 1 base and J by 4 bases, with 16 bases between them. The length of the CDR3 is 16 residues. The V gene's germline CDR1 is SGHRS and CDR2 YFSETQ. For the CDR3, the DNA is TGCGCCAGCAGCTTGCTCGGGGCAAGGCTCGCAGATACGCAGTATTTT. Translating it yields CASSLLGARLADTQYF.

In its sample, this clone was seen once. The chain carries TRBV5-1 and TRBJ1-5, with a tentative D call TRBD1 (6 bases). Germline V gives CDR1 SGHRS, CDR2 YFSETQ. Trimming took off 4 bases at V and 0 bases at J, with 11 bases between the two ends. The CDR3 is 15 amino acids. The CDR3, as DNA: TGCGCCAGCAGCCTTGGGACAAATAGCAATCAGCCCCAGCATTTT. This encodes CASSLGTNSNQPQHF. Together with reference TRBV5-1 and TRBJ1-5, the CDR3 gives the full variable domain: KAGVTQTPRYLIKTRGQQVTLSCSPISGHRSVSWYQQTPGQGLQFLFEYFSETQRNKGNFPGRFSGRQFSNSRSEMNVSTLELGDSALYLCASSLGTNSNQPQHFGDGTRLSIL.

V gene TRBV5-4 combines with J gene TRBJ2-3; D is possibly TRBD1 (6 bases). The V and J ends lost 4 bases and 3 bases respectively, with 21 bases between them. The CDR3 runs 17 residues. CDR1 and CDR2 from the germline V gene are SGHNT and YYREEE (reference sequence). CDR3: CASSPQSRQAVTDTQYF. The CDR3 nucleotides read TGTGCCAGCAGCCCACAATCTCGACAGGCGGTAACAGATACGCAGTATTTT.

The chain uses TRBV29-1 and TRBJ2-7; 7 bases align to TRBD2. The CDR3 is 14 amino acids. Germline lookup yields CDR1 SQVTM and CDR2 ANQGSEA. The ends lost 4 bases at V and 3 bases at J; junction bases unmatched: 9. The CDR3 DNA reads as TGCAGCGTTGCCATCGGGGGGAGCCACTACGAGCAGTACTTC. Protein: CSVAIGGSHYEQYF.